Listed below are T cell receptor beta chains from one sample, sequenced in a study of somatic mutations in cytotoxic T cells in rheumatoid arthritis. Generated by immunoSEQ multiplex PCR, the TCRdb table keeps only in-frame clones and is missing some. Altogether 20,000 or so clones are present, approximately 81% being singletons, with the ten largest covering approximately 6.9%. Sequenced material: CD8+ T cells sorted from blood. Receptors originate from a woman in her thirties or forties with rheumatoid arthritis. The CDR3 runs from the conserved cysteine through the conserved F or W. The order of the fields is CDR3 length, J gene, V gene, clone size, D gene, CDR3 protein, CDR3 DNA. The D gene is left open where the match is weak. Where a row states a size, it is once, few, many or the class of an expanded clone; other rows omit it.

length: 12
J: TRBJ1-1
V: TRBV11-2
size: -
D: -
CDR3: CASSFTNTEAFF
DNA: TGTGCCAGCAGCTTTACAAACACTGAAGCTTTCTTT

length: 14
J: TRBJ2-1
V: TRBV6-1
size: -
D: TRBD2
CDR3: CASSDSGGVNEQFF
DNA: TGTGCCAGCAGTGATAGCGGGGGAGTTAATGAGCAGTTCTTC

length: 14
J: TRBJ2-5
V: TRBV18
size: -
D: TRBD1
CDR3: CASSPGTALETQYF
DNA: TGTGCCAGCTCACCCGGGACAGCCTTAGAGACCCAGTACTTC

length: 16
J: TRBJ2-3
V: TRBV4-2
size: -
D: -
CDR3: CASSQGVGGSTDTQYF
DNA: TGTGCCAGCAGCCAAGGCGTCGGGGGAAGCACAGATACGCAGTATTTT

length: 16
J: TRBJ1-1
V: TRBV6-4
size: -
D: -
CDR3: CASSATVAGMGTEAFF
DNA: TGTGCCAGCAGTGCTACGGTGGCAGGGATGGGAACTGAAGCTTTCTTT

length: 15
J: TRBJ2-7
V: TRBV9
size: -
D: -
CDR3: CASSVSSGTGYEQYF
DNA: TGTGCCAGCAGCGTATCCTCCGGGACTGGCTACGAGCAGTACTTC

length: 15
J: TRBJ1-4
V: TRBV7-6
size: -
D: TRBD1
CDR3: CASSLSDRVNEKLFF
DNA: TGTGCCAGCAGCTTATCCGACAGGGTTAATGAAAAACTGTTTTTT

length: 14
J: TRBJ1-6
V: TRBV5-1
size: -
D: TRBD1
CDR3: CASSQGQNNSPLHF
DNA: TGCGCCAGCAGTCAGGGACAGAATAATTCACCCCTCCACTTT

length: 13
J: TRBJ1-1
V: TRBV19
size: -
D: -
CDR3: CASRLPGSAEAFF
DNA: TGTGCCAGTAGACTCCCAGGGTCAGCTGAAGCTTTCTTT

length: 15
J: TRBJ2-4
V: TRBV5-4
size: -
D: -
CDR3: CASSVYRDGENIQYF
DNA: TGTGCCAGCAGCGTGTACAGGGACGGCGAAAACATTCAGTACTTC

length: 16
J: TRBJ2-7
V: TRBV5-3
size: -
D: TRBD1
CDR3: CARSPGQGANWYEQYF
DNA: TGTGCCAGAAGCCCGGGACAGGGGGCGAATTGGTACGAGCAGTACTTC

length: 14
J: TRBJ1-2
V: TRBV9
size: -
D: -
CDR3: CASSRPGEIYGYTF
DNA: TGTGCCAGCAGCCGACCCGGGGAGATATATGGCTACACCTTC

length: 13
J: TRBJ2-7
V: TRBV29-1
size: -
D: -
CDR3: CSVELAGPYEQYF
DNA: TGCAGCGTTGAATTGGCGGGACCCTACGAGCAGTACTTC

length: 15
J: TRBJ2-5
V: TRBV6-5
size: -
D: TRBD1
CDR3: CASSPGTGDSETQYF
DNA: TGTGCCAGCAGCCCCGGGACAGGAGATTCGGAGACCCAGTACTTC

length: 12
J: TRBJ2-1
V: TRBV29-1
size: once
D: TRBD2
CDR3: CSVSGGPNEQFF
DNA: TGCAGCGTCTCGGGGGGACCTAATGAGCAGTTCTTC

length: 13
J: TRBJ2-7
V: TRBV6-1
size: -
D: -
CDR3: CASSELAPYEQYF
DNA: TGTGCCAGCAGTGAACTAGCTCCGTACGAGCAGTACTTC

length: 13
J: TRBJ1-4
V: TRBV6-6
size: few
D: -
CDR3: CASRTGTNEKLFF
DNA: TGTGCCAGCCGTACAGGGACTAATGAAAAACTGTTTTTT

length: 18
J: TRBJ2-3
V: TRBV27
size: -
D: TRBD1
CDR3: CASSLSVPDREGTDTQYF
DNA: TGTGCCAGCAGTTTATCAGTGCCGGACAGGGAGGGCACAGATACGCAGTATTTT